Listed here is a single TCR beta chain. This sample was taken from a study of neoadjuvant anti-PD-1 for oral cavity cancer. Study at large: Around day 43, patients without progression received a fourth nivolumab dose before surgery.

The germline V gene encodes CDR1 MNHNS and CDR2 SASEGT. The ends were cut back, 0 bases at V and 10 bases at J, with 10 bases in the middle. This CDR3 region has 13 residues. Six replicates per PBMC sample, mostly from around 460 ng of genomic DNA. Assay: immunoSEQ multiplex PCR; the TCRdb copy retains only in-frame clones and omits some. The table records about 14,000 clones, approximately 70% of them present only once. Sequencing was performed on PBMCs, taken before nivolumab (anti-PD-1) treatment. This chain connects TRBV6-1 to TRBJ2-1; D is undetermined. This clonotype was obtained from a person aged 35-79 years with oral cavity squamous cell carcinoma. CDR3 loop: CASSEASWGEQFF. The CDR3 DNA follows: TGTGCCAGCAGTGAAGCCTCTTGGGGAGAGCAGTTCTTC.